The 29 T cell receptor beta chains below were found in one sample sequenced in a study of blood T cell repertoires in COVID-19. Clones were sequenced by immunoSEQ multiplex PCR, and TCRdb holds only the in-frame ones, with some missing. This table has just over 300,000 clones, approximately 85% appearing once. The sample comprised PBMCs or T cells enriched from blood (not recorded which). Every receptor here comes from a man aged 25 to 45 who had recovered from COVID-19.

V gene TRBV6-6 combines with J gene TRBJ1-4; D perhaps matches TRBD1 (6 bases). The germline V and J ends were trimmed by 5 bases and 2 bases, with 15 bases remaining between them. There are 16 residues in the CDR3. Germline loops: CDR1 MNHNY, CDR2 SVGAGI (reference sequence). The CDR3 spells CASSRNRVQTNEKLFF. In DNA, the CDR3 is TGTGCCAGCAGTCGAAACAGGGTTCAGACTAATGAAAAACTGTTTTTT.

A few counts support this clone. The V gene is TRBV4-3, the J gene TRBJ1-1; 7 bases line up with TRBD1. Per the germline V gene, CDR1 is LGHNA and CDR2 is YSLEER. The CDR3 extends over 15 amino acids. V trimming: 2 bases; J trimming: 0 bases; junction bases outside the gene matches: 3. The chain's CDR3 is CASSQRQGVNTEAFF. CDR3 nucleotides: TGCGCCAGCAGCCAACGACAGGGAGTGAACACTGAAGCTTTCTTT.

The V gene is TRBV6-5, the J gene TRBJ2-5; a possible D gene is TRBD1 (6 bases). Looked up from germline, CDR1 is MNHEY and CDR2 is SVGAGI. The CDR3 totals 14 residues. The V and J ends lost 5 bases and 9 bases respectively, with 19 bases between them. The CDR3 region is CASSTGQQGVAQYF. Written as DNA, the CDR3 is TGTGCCAGCAGTACCGGACAGCAAGGGGTGGCCCAGTACTTC.

The rearrangement joins TRBV18 to TRBJ1-1; 8 nucleotides align to TRBD1. Trimming removed 3 bases from V and 4 bases from J; junction bases left unmatched: 7. The length of the CDR3 is 15 residues. The germline V gene encodes CDR1 KGHSH and CDR2 LQKENI. The DNA for the CDR3 is TGTGCCAGCTCACCGCAGGGGGCTGCGGGCACTGAAGCTTTCTTT. Its protein product is CASSPQGAAGTEAFF.

The chain recombines TRBV5-4 with TRBJ1-5; no clear D. Germline CDR1 is SGHNT and CDR2 is YYREEE (reference sequence). CDR3 size: 14 residues. The V end lost 2 bases, the J end lost 3 bases, and 9 bases lay between the germline ends. CDR3 residues: CASSFISFNQPQHF. The CDR3, as DNA: TGTGCCAGCAGCTTCATCAGTTTCAATCAGCCCCAGCATTTT.

The rearrangement uses TRBV11-3 and TRBJ2-2; 8 nucleotides line up with TRBD1. The CDR3 length is 15 residues. CDR1 is SGHNT, CDR2 YENEEA, per germline. Unmatched junction bases numbered 7, after V lost 4 bases and J lost 6 bases. The CDR3 reads CASSSGGLVSGELFF. CDR3 coding DNA: TGTGCCAGCAGCTCAGGGGGCCTAGTATCCGGGGAGCTGTTTTTT.

This chain links TRBV9 with TRBJ2-6, with 10 bases lining up with TRBD1. The CDR3 spans 19 residues. Trimming cost V 0 bases and J 4 bases; bases outside gene matches: 10. Germline assignment: CDR1 SGDLS and CDR2 YYNGEE. CDR3 sequence (DNA): TGTGCCAGCAGCGTAGGCCCCGGGACAGGGGTATCAGGGGCCAACGTCCTGACTTTC. It translates to CASSVGPGTGVSGANVLTF.

For this clone: A much more abundant neighbour one base away suggests this may be a read error. Other DNA variants within this sample encode the same CDR3. This chain joins TRBV18 and TRBJ2-7; 9 nucleotides line up with TRBD1. CDR1 and CDR2 (germline): KGHSH, LQKENI. The CDR3 has 13 amino acids. J was trimmed by 7 bases and V by 3 bases; bases with no gene match: 4. CDR3 protein: CASSPGTGWEQYF. CDR3 in DNA: TGTGCCAGCTCACCGGGGACAGGGTGGGAGCAGTACTTC. The full variable domain, its missing parts supplied by reference TRBV18 and TRBJ2-7, is NAGVMQNPRHLVRRRGQEARLRCSPMKGHSHVYWYRQLPEEGLKFMVYLQKENIIDESGMPKERFSAEFPKEGPSILRIQQVVRGDSAAYFCASSPGTGWEQYFGPGTRLTVT.

V is TRBV5-8 and J is TRBJ1-4; D call uncertain. CDR1 is SGHTS and CDR2 is YDEGEE in the germline V gene. The V end was cut by 2 bases, the J end by 0 bases, with 8 bases between. CDR3 length: 15 amino acids. The CDR3 sequence: CASSFGGTTNEKLFF. The CDR3 region has the DNA TGTGCCAGCAGCTTCGGCGGGACAACTAATGAAAAACTGTTTTTT.

The chain recombines TRBV30 with TRBJ1-2, with 10 bases identical to TRBD1. The CDR3 sequence is 15 residues long. V was clipped by 2 bases and J by 8 bases; unmatched bases: 11. Looked up from germline, CDR1 is GTSNPN and CDR2 is SVGIG (reference sequence). The CDR3 sequence is CAWSKTAGTGAGYTF. The CDR3 coding sequence is TGTGCCTGGAGTAAAACCGCCGGGACAGGGGCAGGCTACACCTTC.

V gene TRBV7-9 combines with J gene TRBJ1-1; 7 bases map to TRBD1. J lost 5 bases, V lost 5 bases, and 11 bases had no gene match. CDR3 length: 15 amino acids. In germline, CDR1 is SEHNR, CDR2 FQNEAQ (reference sequence). CDR3 in DNA: TGTGCCAGCAGCGCCCGAGGTCAGGGGGAGACTGAAGCTTTCTTT. The encoded protein is CASSARGQGETEAFF. Full variable domain (rest looked up from reference TRBV7-9 and TRBJ1-1): DTGVSQNPRHKITKRGQNVTFRCDPISEHNRLYWYRQTLGQGPEFLTYFQNEAQLEKSRLLSDRFSAERPKGSFSTLEIQRTEQGDSAMYLCASSARGQGETEAFFGQGTRLTVV.

The rearrangement uses TRBV9 and TRBJ2-2, with TRBD1 as a possible D gene (6 bases). The CDR3 consists of 15 residues. V shed 0 bases and J shed 2 bases, with 8 bases lying between them. The germline CDR1 and CDR2 sequences are SGDLS and YYNGEE. The CDR3 coding sequence is TGTGCCAGCAGCGTAGCGGGACAAAACACCGGGGAGCTGTTTTTT. Translation: CASSVAGQNTGELFF.

The CDR3 region has the DNA TGTGCCAGCAGCGTGGGACAGGGCTGGGACACTGAAGCTTTCTTT. This translates into CASSVGQGWDTEAFF. The chain couples TRBV5-8 to TRBJ1-1; TRBD1 agrees at 9 bases. With V trimmed by 4 bases and J by 3 bases, 7 bases remained unmatched. Germline assignment: CDR1 SGHTS and CDR2 YDEGEE. There are 15 residues in the CDR3.

This clone turned up a few times. This sequence joins TRBV5-1 and TRBJ2-5; 10 bases align to TRBD2. Trimming removed 0 bases from V and 4 bases from J; junction bases left unmatched: 3. Germline V gene lookup returns CDR1 SGHRS and CDR2 YFSETQ. This CDR3 spans 15 amino acids. CDR3 protein: CASSLVLAGTETQYF. DNA for the CDR3: TGCGCCAGCAGCTTGGTACTAGCGGGGACAGAGACCCAGTACTTC.

This clone was detected only once. V usage is TRBV7-3 and J usage is TRBJ1-1; TRBD1 matches 8 bases. The germline gives CDR1 SGHTA, CDR2 FQGTGA. The CDR3 has 15 residues. J gave up 5 bases and V 5 bases, and 10 bases lay outside the gene matches. DNA of the CDR3: TGTGCCAGCAGCCCAGACGGACAGGGAGGGACTGAAGCTTTCTTT. Translated, it gives CASSPDGQGGTEAFF.

The chain recombines TRBV24-1 with TRBJ2-3; TRBD1 aligns across 10 bases. The V segment lost 0 bases and the J segment 3 bases; nucleotides outside the gene matches: 5. The CDR3 spans 17 residues. The germline gives CDR1 KGHDR, CDR2 SFDVKD. Here the CDR3 DNA reads TGTGCCACCAGTGATTTGAGGACAGGGGGTGGGACAGATACGCAGTATTTT. This encodes CATSDLRTGGGTDTQYF.

This clone was observed a single time. The chain links TRBV3-1 (or the pseudogene TRBV3-2) to TRBJ2-1, with D tentatively TRBD1 (7 bases). This CDR3 comprises 18 residues. Trimming took 2 bases from V and 4 from J, leaving 21 bases between them. Germline CDR1 LGHDT, CDR2 YNNKEL (reference sequence). The CDR3 loop is CASSQIGGSGQRYNEQFF. The CDR3 region has the DNA TGTGCCAGCAGCCAAATCGGGGGTTCGGGACAGAGGTACAATGAGCAGTTCTTC.

V gene TRBV23-1 combines with J gene TRBJ2-2, with 15 bases lining up with TRBD2. TRBV23-1 qualifies as an ORF whose function is uncertain. V shed 2 bases and J 7 bases; nucleotides not matched to a gene: 14. CDR3 length equals 20 residues. The CDR3, as DNA: TGCGCCAGCAGTCAAATCGAAGGGACTAGCGGGGGGAAACCTGGCGGGGAGCTGTTTTTT. The encoded protein is CASSQIEGTSGGKPGGELFF.

As to this clone: The identical CDR3 is also encoded by other nucleotide sequences in the sample. CDR3 sequence reads: CASSQTTGGTEAFF. The CDR3 nucleotides are TGTGCCAGCAGCCAGACAACAGGAGGGACTGAAGCTTTCTTT. V gene TRBV3-1 (or the pseudogene TRBV3-2) combines with J gene TRBJ1-1; D may be TRBD1 (5 bases). Trimming removed 3 bases from V and 5 bases from J, with 13 bases in between. The V gene's germline CDR1 is LGHDT and CDR2 YNNKEL (reference sequence). This CDR3 spans 14 amino acids.

CDR3 nucleotides: TGCGCCAGCAGCTTGGATCAGGGATCATCAAACACTGAAGCTTTCTTT. Translation: CASSLDQGSSNTEAFF. The chain has TRBV5-1 and TRBJ1-1, with a weak D call TRBD1 (5 bases). The germline gives CDR1 SGHRS, CDR2 YFSETQ. CDR3 length equals 16 residues. Trimming removed 0 bases at V and 2 bases at J, with 14 bases between.

The gene calls are TRBV7-3 and TRBJ1-1; D might be TRBD1 (5 bases). The germline V gene has CDR1 SGHTA and CDR2 FQGTGA. The germline V and J ends were trimmed by 5 bases and 0 bases, with 22 bases remaining between them. This CDR3 is 18 amino acids long. Here the CDR3 reads CASSVNRQSKGLNTEAFF. The CDR3 DNA reads as TGTGCCAGCAGCGTAAACAGGCAGTCGAAGGGTTTGAACACTGAAGCTTTCTTT.

The chain links TRBV4-2 to TRBJ2-7; 9 nucleotides line up with TRBD1. CDR1 is LGHNA, CDR2 YNFKEQ, per germline. There are 17 residues in the CDR3. Germline trimming cut 2 bases from V and 1 base from J; bases unmatched to any gene: 9. The CDR3 coding sequence is TGTGCCAGCAGCCAAACGAATCCGGGACAGGGTTCCTACGAGCAGTACTTC. Translation gives CASSQTNPGQGSYEQYF.

The chain couples TRBV9 to TRBJ2-1, with 7 positions matching TRBD2. Unmatched junction bases numbered 10, after V lost 4 bases and J lost 9 bases. Germline CDR1 reads SGDLS; CDR2 reads YYNGEE. The CDR3 has 14 amino acids. Here the CDR3 reads CASSPGGGPGEQFF. CDR3 coding DNA: TGTGCCAGCAGCCCGGGAGGAGGGCCTGGTGAGCAGTTCTTC. The full variable domain, completed using reference TRBV9 and TRBJ2-1, is DSGVTQTPKHLITATGQRVTLRCSPRSGDLSVYWYQQSLDQGLQFLIQYYNGEERAKGNILERFSAQQFPDLHSELNLSSLELGDSALYFCASSPGGGPGEQFFGPGTRLTVL.

The V call is TRBV30, the J call TRBJ2-4; 10 bases match TRBD1. The CDR3 extends over 14 amino acids. V lost 6 bases, J lost 2 bases, and 4 bases stayed unmatched. Germline values: CDR1 GTSNPN, CDR2 SVGIG (reference sequence). CDR3 sequence (DNA): TGTGCCTGCGGACAGGGGGTATCCAAAAACATTCAGTACTTC. This translates into CACGQGVSKNIQYF.

The rearrangement uses TRBV3-1 (or the pseudogene TRBV3-2) and TRBJ2-5; TRBD1 matches 8 bases. The CDR3 consists of 14 residues. The V gene's germline CDR1 is LGHDT and CDR2 YNNKEL (reference sequence). The trim removed 1 base at V and 4 bases at J, leaving 2 bases unmatched. CDR3 sequence: CASSQVTGGETQYF. The CDR3 DNA follows: TGTGCCAGCAGCCAAGTCACAGGGGGAGAGACCCAGTACTTC.

The gene calls are TRBV11-1 and TRBJ1-1, with 7 bases identical to TRBD1. The V and J ends lost 2 bases and 3 bases, in that order; junction bases with no gene match: 3. The germline gives CDR1 SGHAT, CDR2 FQDESV (reference sequence). The CDR3 sequence is 14 residues long. The CDR3 DNA reads as TGTGCCAGCAGCTTACGGGACAGTTACACTGAAGCTTTCTTT. The encoded protein is CASSLRDSYTEAFF.

The CDR3 DNA sequence: TGTGCCAGCTCACCAAGCAGGGGGATGGCTGAAGCTTTCTTT. This translates into CASSPSRGMAEAFF. The genes are TRBV18 and TRBJ1-1; 7 nucleotides align to TRBD1. The CDR3 extends over 14 amino acids. The germline gives CDR1 KGHSH, CDR2 LQKENI. Losses at the gene ends were 2 bases for V and 6 bases for J; bases not matched to a gene: 6.

The chain is built from TRBV2 and TRBJ2-2; 12 bases map to TRBD1. Germline CDR1 is SNHLY and CDR2 is FYNNEI. J was trimmed by 9 bases and V by 8 bases; bases with no gene match: 7. CDR3 length equals 14 residues. The CDR3 is CASRSGQGAWELFF. In DNA form, the CDR3 reads TGTGCCAGCCGGTCGGGACAGGGGGCCTGGGAGCTGTTTTTT.

This sequence joins TRBV5-5 and TRBJ2-5, with 8 bases lining up with TRBD2. Germline V gene data show CDR1 as SGHKS and CDR2 as YYEKEE (reference sequence). V trimming: 2 bases; J trimming: 4 bases; junction bases outside the gene matches: 7. The CDR3 spans 15 residues. The chain's CDR3 is CASSFTGGALETQYF. The CDR3, as DNA: TGTGCCAGCAGCTTTACCGGGGGGGCGTTAGAGACCCAGTACTTC.